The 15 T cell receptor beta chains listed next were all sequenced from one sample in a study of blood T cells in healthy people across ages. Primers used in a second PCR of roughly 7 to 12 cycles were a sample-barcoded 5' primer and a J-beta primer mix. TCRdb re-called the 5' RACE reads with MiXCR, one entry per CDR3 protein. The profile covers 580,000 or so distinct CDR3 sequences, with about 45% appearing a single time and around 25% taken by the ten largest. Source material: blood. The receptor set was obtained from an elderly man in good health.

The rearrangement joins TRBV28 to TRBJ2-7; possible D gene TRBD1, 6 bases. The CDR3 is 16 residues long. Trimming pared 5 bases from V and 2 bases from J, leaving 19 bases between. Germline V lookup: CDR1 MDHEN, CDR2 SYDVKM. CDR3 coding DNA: TGTGCCAGCAGTGGATACAGGGACCCAACTACCTACGAGCAGTACTTC. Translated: CASSGYRDPTTYEQYF.

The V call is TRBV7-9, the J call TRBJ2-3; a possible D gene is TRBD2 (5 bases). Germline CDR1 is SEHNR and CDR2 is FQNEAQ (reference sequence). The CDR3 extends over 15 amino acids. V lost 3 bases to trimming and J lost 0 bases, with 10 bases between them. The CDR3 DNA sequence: TGTGCCAGCAGCTTGTGGAGGACTAGCACAGATACGCAGTATTTT. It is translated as CASSLWRTSTDTQYF.

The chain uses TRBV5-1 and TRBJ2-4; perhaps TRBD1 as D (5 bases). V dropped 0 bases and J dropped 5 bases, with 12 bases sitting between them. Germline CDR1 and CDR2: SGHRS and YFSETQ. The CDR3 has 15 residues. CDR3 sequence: CASSLGDRSQNIQYF. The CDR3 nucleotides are TGCGCCAGCAGCTTGGGAGACAGAAGCCAAAACATTCAGTACTTC.

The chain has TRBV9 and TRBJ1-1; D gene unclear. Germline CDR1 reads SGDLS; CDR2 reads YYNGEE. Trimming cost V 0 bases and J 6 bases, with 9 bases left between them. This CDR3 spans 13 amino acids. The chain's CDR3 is CASSVEPNAEAFF. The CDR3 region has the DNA TGTGCCAGCAGCGTAGAGCCCAATGCTGAAGCTTTCTTT. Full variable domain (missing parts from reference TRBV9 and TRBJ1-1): DSGVTQTPKHLITATGQRVTLRCSPRSGDLSVYWYQQSLDQGLQFLIQYYNGEERAKGNILERFSAQQFPDLHSELNLSSLELGDSALYFCASSVEPNAEAFFGQGTRLTVV.

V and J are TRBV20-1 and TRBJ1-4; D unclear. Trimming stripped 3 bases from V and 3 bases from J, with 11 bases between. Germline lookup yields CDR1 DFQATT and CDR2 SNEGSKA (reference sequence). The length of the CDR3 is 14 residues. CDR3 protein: CSASPELANEKLFF. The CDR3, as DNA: TGCAGTGCTAGCCCCGAATTGGCTAATGAAAAACTGTTTTTT.

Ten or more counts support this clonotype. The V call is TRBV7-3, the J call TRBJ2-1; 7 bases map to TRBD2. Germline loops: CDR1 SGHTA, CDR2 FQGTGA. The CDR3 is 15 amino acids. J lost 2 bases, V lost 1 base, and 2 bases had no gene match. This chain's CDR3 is CASSLSGGPYNEQFF. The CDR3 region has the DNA TGTGCCAGCAGCTTAAGCGGGGGTCCCTACAATGAGCAGTTCTTC.

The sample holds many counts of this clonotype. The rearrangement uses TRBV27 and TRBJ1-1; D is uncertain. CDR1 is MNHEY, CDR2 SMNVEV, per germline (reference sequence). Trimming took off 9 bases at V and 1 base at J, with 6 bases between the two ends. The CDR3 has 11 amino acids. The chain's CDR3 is CASKRNTEAFF. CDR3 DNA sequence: TGTGCCAGTAAAAGGAACACTGAAGCTTTCTTT.

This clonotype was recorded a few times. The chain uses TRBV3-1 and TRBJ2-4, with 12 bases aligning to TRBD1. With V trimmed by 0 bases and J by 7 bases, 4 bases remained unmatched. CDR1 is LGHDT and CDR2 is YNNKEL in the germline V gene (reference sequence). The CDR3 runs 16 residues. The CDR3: CASSQEGQGAYNIQYF. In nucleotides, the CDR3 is TGTGCCAGCAGCCAAGAGGGACAGGGGGCTTATAACATTCAGTACTTC.

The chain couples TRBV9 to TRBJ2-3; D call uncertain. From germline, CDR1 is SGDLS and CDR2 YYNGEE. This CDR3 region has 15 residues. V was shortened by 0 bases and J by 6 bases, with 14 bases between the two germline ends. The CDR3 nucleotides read TGTGCCAGCAGCGTAGCTAACCGCCCGCCGGATACGCAGTATTTT. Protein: CASSVANRPPDTQYF.

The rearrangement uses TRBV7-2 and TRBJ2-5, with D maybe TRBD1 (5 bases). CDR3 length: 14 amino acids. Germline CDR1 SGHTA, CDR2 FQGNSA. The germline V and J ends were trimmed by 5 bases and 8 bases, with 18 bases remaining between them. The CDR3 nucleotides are TGTGCCAGCAGCGCACAAAGGGGTCATGGTACCCAGTACTTC. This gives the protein CASSAQRGHGTQYF.

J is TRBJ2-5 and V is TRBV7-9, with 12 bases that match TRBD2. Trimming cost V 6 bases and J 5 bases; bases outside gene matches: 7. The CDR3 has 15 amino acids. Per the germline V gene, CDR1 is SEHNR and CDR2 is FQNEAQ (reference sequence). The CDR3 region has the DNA TGTGCCAGCAGGCAGACTAGCGGGAGTTTGGAGACCCAGTACTTC. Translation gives CASRQTSGSLETQYF.

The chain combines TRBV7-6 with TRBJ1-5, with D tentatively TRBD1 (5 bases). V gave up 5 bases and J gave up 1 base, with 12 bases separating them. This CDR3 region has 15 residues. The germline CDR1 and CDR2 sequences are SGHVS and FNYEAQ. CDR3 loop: CASSRGQASNQPQHF. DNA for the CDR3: TGTGCCAGCAGCAGAGGACAAGCAAGCAATCAGCCCCAGCATTTT.

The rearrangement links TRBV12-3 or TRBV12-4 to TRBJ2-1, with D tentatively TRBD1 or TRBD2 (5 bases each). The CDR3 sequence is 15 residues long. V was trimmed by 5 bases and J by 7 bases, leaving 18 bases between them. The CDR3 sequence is CASSETGAGGNEQFF. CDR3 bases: TGTGCCAGCAGTGAAACCGGGGCCGGCGGTAATGAGCAGTTCTTC.

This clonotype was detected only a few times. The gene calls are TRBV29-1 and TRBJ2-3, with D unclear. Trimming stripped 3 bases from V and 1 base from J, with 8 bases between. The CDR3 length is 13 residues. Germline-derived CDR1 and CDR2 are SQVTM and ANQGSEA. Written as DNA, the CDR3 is TGCAGCGTTGATTTGGGCGGCACAGATACGCAGTATTTT. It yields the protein CSVDLGGTDTQYF.

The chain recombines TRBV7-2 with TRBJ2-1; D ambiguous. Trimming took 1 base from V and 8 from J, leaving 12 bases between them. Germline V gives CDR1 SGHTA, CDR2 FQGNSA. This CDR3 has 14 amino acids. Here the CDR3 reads CASSLGWAQDEQFF. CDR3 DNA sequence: TGTGCCAGCAGCTTAGGCTGGGCCCAGGATGAGCAGTTCTTC.